One sample yielded the 27 T cell receptor beta chains listed below, sequenced in a study of blood T cell repertoires in COVID-19. Data came from immunoSEQ multiplex PCR; TCRdb stores just in-frame clones and leaves some out. The sample lists approximately 180,000 clones, approximately 92% occurring once. Specimen: peripheral blood. The receptor source for this set is a man aged 45-65 years with acute or convalescent COVID-19.

The chain employs TRBV10-1 and TRBJ2-3; TRBD1 agrees at 9 bases. In germline, CDR1 is WNHNN, CDR2 SYGVQD (reference sequence). This CDR3 has 14 residues. V lost 10 bases and J lost 9; bases outside the gene matches: 14. The CDR3 is CANPKQGAHVTQYF. As DNA, the CDR3 is TGCGCCAACCCTAAACAGGGGGCGCATGTCACGCAGTATTTT.

There are a few counts of this clone. J is TRBJ1-2 and V is TRBV6-5, with 7 bases identical to TRBD1. Trimming removed 7 bases from V and 8 bases from J; junction bases left unmatched: 13. Germline V CDR1 and CDR2: MNHEY, SVGAGI. The CDR3 has 14 amino acids. As DNA, the CDR3 is TGTGCCAGCACCAGACAGGGTGGGATAAGCGGCTACACCTTC. It is translated as CASTRQGGISGYTF.

This clone was found a few times. V is TRBV9 and J is TRBJ1-4, with no clear D. The CDR3 is 15 residues long. The V and J ends lost 0 bases and 8 bases respectively, with 14 bases between them. Germline CDR1 is SGDLS and CDR2 is YYNGEE. CDR3 in DNA: TGTGCCAGCAGCGTAGGCCTAGCAGATTTAGAAAAACTGTTTTTT. This codes for CASSVGLADLEKLFF.

V is TRBV7-3 and J is TRBJ2-1, with 10 bases lining up with TRBD2. Germline V lookup: CDR1 SGHTA, CDR2 FQGTGA. V dropped 1 base and J dropped 6; count of bases not matched to a gene: 12. This CDR3 has 18 amino acids. CDR3 region: CASSLMAPGVAGGNEQFF. CDR3 bases: TGTGCCAGCAGCTTAATGGCCCCGGGGGTAGCGGGGGGCAATGAGCAGTTCTTC.

This chain uses TRBV28 with TRBJ1-5; D uncertain. The CDR3 runs to 13 residues. Per the germline V gene, CDR1 is MDHEN and CDR2 is SYDVKM. The V gene lost 3 bases and the J gene lost 1 base, with 4 bases spanning the gap. In DNA form, the CDR3 reads TGTGCCAGCAGTTTCGGGAGCAATCAGCCCCAGCATTTT. This gives the protein CASSFGSNQPQHF. Using reference TRBV28 and TRBJ1-5 for the parts outside the CDR3, the full variable domain is DVKVTQSSRYLVKRTGEKVFLECVQDMDHENMFWYRQDPGLGLRLIYFSYDVKMKEKGDIPEGYSVSREKKERFSLILESASTNQTSMYLCASSFGSNQPQHFGDGTRLSIL.

In its sample, this clone was seen once. The rearrangement joins TRBV7-6 to TRBJ2-2; no clear D. The germline V and J ends were trimmed by 1 base and 7 bases, with 7 bases remaining between them. Germline V gene data show CDR1 as SGHVS and CDR2 as FNYEAQ. The CDR3 is 13 amino acids. Here the CDR3 DNA reads TGTGCCAGCAGCTTAGTTAGTTTCGGGGAGCTGTTTTTT. Protein product: CASSLVSFGELFF. The full variable domain, in which reference TRBV7-6 and TRBJ2-2 provide the parts outside the CDR3, is GAGVSQSPRYKVTKRGQDVALRCDPISGHVSLYWYRQALGQGPEFLTYFNYEAQQDKSGLPNDRFSAERPEGSISTLTIQRTEQRDSAMYRCASSLVSFGELFFGEGSRLTVL.

This clone occurred once. The rearrangement uses TRBV7-6 and TRBJ2-7; D is unresolved. Deletions cut 5 bases from V and 7 bases from J, with 12 bases between. Germline V gene data show CDR1 as SGHVS and CDR2 as FNYEAQ. The CDR3 is 12 amino acids. CDR3 residues: CASSPNRGEQYF. CDR3 DNA: TGTGCCAGCAGCCCAAACCGAGGTGAGCAGTACTTC.

There are a few counts of this clone. The V call is TRBV15, the J call TRBJ2-7; perhaps TRBD2 as D (5 bases). CDR3 length: 16 residues. The V end was cut by 1 base, the J end by 0 bases, with 13 bases between. From germline, CDR1 is LNHNV and CDR2 YYDKDF (reference sequence). The CDR3 nucleotides are TGTGCCACCAGCAGAGGGTCCGTCGGGGTCTCCTACGAGCAGTACTTC. Protein: CATSRGSVGVSYEQYF.

V usage is TRBV7-8 and J usage is TRBJ1-2, with TRBD1 matching over 9 bases. Germline V lookup: CDR1 SGHVS, CDR2 FQNEAQ. This CDR3 region has 14 residues. J lost 4 bases, V lost 8 bases, and 8 bases had no gene match. The DNA for the CDR3 is TGTGCCAGCGGATCCGGGACAGGGACCTATGGCTACACCTTC. Amino acid sequence: CASGSGTGTYGYTF.

The chain is built from TRBV10-3 and TRBJ2-4, with 10 bases that match TRBD1. The germline V gene has CDR1 ENHRY and CDR2 SYGVKD. Unmatched junction bases numbered 4, after V lost 6 bases and J lost 5 bases. The CDR3 consists of 14 residues. CDR3 sequence: CAISPGQGQNIQYF. The CDR3 nucleotides read TGTGCCATCAGCCCGGGACAGGGGCAAAACATTCAGTACTTC.

This chain uses TRBV30 with TRBJ2-5, with D tentatively TRBD1 (6 bases). The germline V and J ends were trimmed by 3 bases and 4 bases, with 12 bases remaining between them. Germline CDR1 GTSNPN, CDR2 SVGIG (reference sequence). The CDR3 spans 13 residues. CDR3 amino acids: CAWRVQGRETQYF. The CDR3 region has the DNA TGTGCCTGGAGGGTACAGGGAAGAGAGACCCAGTACTTC.

The chain combines TRBV5-5 with TRBJ2-7, with 8 positions matching TRBD1. The CDR3 loop spans 14 amino acids. Germline-derived CDR1 and CDR2 are SGHKS and YYEKEE (reference sequence). The trim removed 0 bases at V and 4 bases at J, leaving 3 bases unmatched. The CDR3 coding sequence is TGTGCCAGCAGCTTGGGCGACAGGGGATACGAGCAGTACTTC. It codes for CASSLGDRGYEQYF. Looking up the rest from reference TRBV5-5 and TRBJ2-7 gives the full variable domain: DAGVTQSPTHLIKTRGQQVTLRCSPISGHKSVSWYQQVLGQGPQFIFQYYEKEERGRGNFPDRFSARQFPNYSSELNVNALLLGDSALYLCASSLGDRGYEQYFGPGTRLTVT.

This chain connects TRBV28 to TRBJ2-1; 9 nucleotides agree with TRBD2. The CDR3 sequence is 17 residues long. Germline V gene sequence: CDR1 MDHEN, CDR2 SYDVKM. Unmatched junction bases numbered 10, after V lost 2 bases and J lost 5 bases. The CDR3, as DNA: TGTGCCAGCAGTTTAGGCGGGAGGGCCTCACGTAACAATGAGCAGTTCTTC. Its protein product is CASSLGGRASRNNEQFF.

V gene TRBV27 combines with J gene TRBJ2-4; unclear D gene. The CDR3 has 17 residues. The germline V gene has CDR1 MNHEY and CDR2 SMNVEV (reference sequence). Trimming removed 5 bases from V and 0 bases from J, with 17 bases in between. The CDR3, as DNA: TGTGCCAGCAGTCAAATGCCAGACTTTCTAGCCAAAAACATTCAGTACTTC. This gives the protein CASSQMPDFLAKNIQYF.

The chain links TRBV28 to TRBJ1-5; TRBD1 matches at 9 bases. The CDR3 runs to 16 residues. V lost 2 bases and J lost 6; bases outside the gene matches: 8. The germline V gene has CDR1 MDHEN and CDR2 SYDVKM. The CDR3 region has the DNA TGTGCCAGCAGTTTAGGATCCGGGACAGGGTTTCAGCCCCAGCATTTT. Amino acids: CASSLGSGTGFQPQHF.

This clone showed up just a few times. V gene TRBV19 combines with J gene TRBJ1-6; TRBD1 matches at 9 bases. Germline V gene sequence: CDR1 LNHDA, CDR2 SQIVND (reference sequence). The CDR3 has 15 residues. Unmatched junction bases numbered 8, after V lost 4 bases and J lost 10 bases. The CDR3 bases are TGTGCCAGTAGTAAAGGGGGACAGGGTTACTCACCCCTCCACTTT. Translated, it gives CASSKGGQGYSPLHF.

This clone appeared a single time. Here the CDR3 DNA reads TGTGCCAGCAGGTTCATAGGGGCTGGGGCCAACGTCCTGACTTTC. Translating gives CASRFIGAGANVLTF. The genes are TRBV28 and TRBJ2-6; D possibly corresponds to TRBD1 (5 bases). CDR3 length equals 15 residues. Germline V gene data show CDR1 as MDHEN and CDR2 as SYDVKM. Trimming took 6 bases from V and 2 from J, leaving 11 bases between them.

This clone showed up just a few times. The J gene is TRBJ1-5, the V gene TRBV19; D perhaps matches TRBD1 (6 bases). This CDR3 contains 13 residues. Looked up from germline, CDR1 is LNHDA and CDR2 is SQIVND (reference sequence). V dropped 7 bases and J dropped 5 bases, with 12 bases sitting between them. This CDR3 reads CASTPQGHQPQHF. The CDR3 DNA reads as TGTGCCAGTACCCCCCAGGGGCATCAGCCCCAGCATTTT.

The CDR3 here is CATSDLAGAGNEQFF. CDR3 nucleotides: TGTGCCACCAGTGATTTAGCGGGGGCTGGGAATGAGCAGTTCTTC. This chain links TRBV24-1 with TRBJ2-1; 8 bases are a match to TRBD2. Germline V gene sequence: CDR1 KGHDR, CDR2 SFDVKD. The V and J ends lost 1 base and 7 bases, in that order; junction bases with no gene match: 5. There are 15 residues in the CDR3.

The chain couples TRBV28 to TRBJ2-2, with 10 bases aligning to TRBD1. The CDR3 is made up of 15 amino acids. V lost 4 bases and J lost 6; bases outside the gene matches: 5. Per the germline V gene, CDR1 is MDHEN and CDR2 is SYDVKM. The CDR3 coding sequence is TGTGCCAGCAGTTCGGGACAGGGGATCTCCGGGGAGCTGTTTTTT. Protein: CASSSGQGISGELFF.

This chain connects TRBV27 to TRBJ2-2; weak D call: TRBD1 (6 bases). From germline, CDR1 is MNHEY and CDR2 SMNVEV (reference sequence). The V and J ends lost 8 bases and 3 bases respectively, with 13 bases between them. The CDR3 spans 14 residues. CDR3 in amino acids: CASDTTGHTGELFF. The CDR3 DNA sequence: TGTGCCAGCGATACGACAGGACACACCGGGGAGCTGTTTTTT.

The chain is built from TRBV10-3 and TRBJ1-6; TRBD1 matches 7 bases. After removal of 2 bases from V and 8 bases from J, the junction contained 3 bases not matched to a gene. This CDR3 region has 14 residues. From germline, CDR1 is ENHRY and CDR2 SYGVKD. This CDR3 is CAISETGEDSPLHF. DNA of the CDR3: TGTGCCATCAGTGAGACAGGGGAGGATTCACCCCTCCACTTT.

The chain joins TRBV20-1 to TRBJ1-1; D is unclear. This CDR3 region has 11 residues. Trimming stripped 7 bases from V and 1 base from J, with 7 bases between. The germline CDR1 and CDR2 sequences are DFQATT and SNEGSKA (reference sequence). The CDR3 region is CSVGRNTEAFF. CDR3 coding DNA: TGCAGTGTCGGGAGGAACACTGAAGCTTTCTTT.

The CDR3 here is CASRGGTGDLPLHF. DNA of the CDR3: TGTGCCAGCAGGGGCGGGACAGGGGATCTGCCCCTCCACTTT. The chain has TRBV28 and TRBJ1-6, with 10 bases fitting TRBD1. This CDR3 contains 14 residues. The V and J ends lost 6 bases and 13 bases, in that order; junction bases with no gene match: 9. Germline lookup yields CDR1 MDHEN and CDR2 SYDVKM.

V is TRBV18 and J is TRBJ2-2; 7 bases match TRBD1. The CDR3 loop spans 17 amino acids. V shed 3 bases, J shed 5 bases, and the junction held 12 bases outside the gene matches. Looked up from germline, CDR1 is KGHSH and CDR2 is LQKENI. The CDR3: CASSPQPPGQITGELFF. The CDR3, as DNA: TGTGCCAGCTCACCCCAACCCCCGGGACAGATTACCGGGGAGCTGTTTTTT. Full variable domain (rest looked up from reference TRBV18 and TRBJ2-2): NAGVMQNPRHLVRRRGQEARLRCSPMKGHSHVYWYRQLPEEGLKFMVYLQKENIIDESGMPKERFSAEFPKEGPSILRIQQVVRGDSAAYFCASSPQPPGQITGELFFGEGSRLTVL.

The chain is built from TRBV11-3 and TRBJ2-3; D is unresolved. Germline V gene lookup returns CDR1 SGHNT and CDR2 YENEEA. The V and J ends lost 2 bases and 0 bases respectively, with 6 bases between them. This CDR3 region has 14 residues. The CDR3 region is CASSLSPSTDTQYF. The CDR3 nucleotides read TGTGCCAGCAGCTTAAGCCCGAGCACAGATACGCAGTATTTT.

CDR3 loop: CASMRSRGAGNQPQHF. The CDR3 region has the DNA TGTGCCAGCATGAGGTCCAGGGGCGCGGGCAATCAGCCCCAGCATTTT. V and J are TRBV2 and TRBJ1-5; perhaps TRBD1 as D (6 bases). Germline-derived CDR1 and CDR2 are SNHLY and FYNNEI. Trimming shortened V by 7 bases and J by 2 bases, and 18 bases separated the two germline ends. The CDR3 is made up of 16 amino acids.